The present TCR beta chain was sequenced within a study of T-cell reconstitution after alpha-beta-depleted transplantation in children. Trimming shortened V by 6 bases and J by 3 bases, and 15 bases separated the two germline ends. Per germline, CDR1 MNHEY and CDR2 SVGEGT. This CDR3 is built from 14 residues. For TCRbeta, the library was prepared with unique molecular identifiers. TCRdb re-called the PCR reads through MiXCR, storing one row per CDR3 protein. The sample includes about 440,000 distinct CDR3 sequences, over 40% seen only once; the top ten take roughly a quarter. Comment on this clonotype: Antigen unknown.

Overall study results and limits: Recipient T cells and thymic progenitors that survived gave rise to the high TCRbeta diversity observed at day 60 in some patients. Expanded clones from the graft, numbering several hundred, reportedly supplied alpha-beta T cells about two months after transplant. One year after transplant, T-cell counts and diversity came mostly from newly produced T cells.

This receptor was identified in a girl aged 2 to 10 with aplastic anemia, due to receive a stem cell transplant. The specimen was PBMCs, collected before TCRalphabeta/CD19-depleted stem cell transplant. The chain carries TRBV6-2 or TRBV6-3 and TRBJ2-7; TRBD1 is a possible D gene (5 bases). For the CDR3, the DNA is TGTGCCAGCAGGGGGCACTTAGACTTCTACGAGCAGTACTTC. Protein product: CASRGHLDFYEQYF.